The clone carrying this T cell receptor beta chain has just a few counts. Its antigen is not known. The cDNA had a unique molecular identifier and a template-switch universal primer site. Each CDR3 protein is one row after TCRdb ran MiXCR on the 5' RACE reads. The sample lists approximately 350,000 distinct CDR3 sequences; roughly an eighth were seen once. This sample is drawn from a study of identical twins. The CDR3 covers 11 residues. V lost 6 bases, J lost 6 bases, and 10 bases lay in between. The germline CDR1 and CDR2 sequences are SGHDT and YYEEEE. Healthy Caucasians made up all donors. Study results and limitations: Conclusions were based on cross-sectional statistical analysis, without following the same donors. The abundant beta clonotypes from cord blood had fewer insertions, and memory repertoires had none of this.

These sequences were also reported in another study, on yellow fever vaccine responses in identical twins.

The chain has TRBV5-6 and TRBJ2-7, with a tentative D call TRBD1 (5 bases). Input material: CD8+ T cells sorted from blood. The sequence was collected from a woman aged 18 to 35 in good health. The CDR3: CASNSGSEQYF. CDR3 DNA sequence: TGTGCCAGCAACTCAGGGTCCGAGCAGTACTTC.